These T cell receptor beta chains were read from a single sample in a study of cytotoxic CD8 clonotypes in ibrutinib-treated CLL. Sequencing used immunoSEQ multiplex PCR; TCRdb keeps in-frame clones, though not all of them. Of 200,000 to 250,000 clones listed, roughly 73% were seen once; the top ten hold 11%. The sample consisted of PBMCs, taken after 12 months of ibrutinib treatment. The receptor source for this set is a human donor with chronic lymphocytic leukemia. Each CDR3 is given with its conserved first and last residue. The D gene is left open where the match is weak. Clone size appears in some rows only: once, few, many, or a class for an expanded clone.

size | J | V | D | CDR3 | DNA
few | TRBJ1-4 | TRBV7-8 | - | CASTLSGSLNEKLFF | TGTGCCAGCACCCTGTCGGGATCCCTTAATGAAAAACTGTTTTTT
- | TRBJ1-2 | TRBV2 | - | CAKGTRDGIADYGYTF | TGTGCCAAGGGAACCCGGGATGGCATAGCGGACTATGGCTACACCTTC
once | TRBJ2-7 | TRBV7-9 | - | CASSLIFTGEVSYEQYF | TGTGCCAGCAGCTTAATCTTTACGGGAGAGGTTTCCTACGAGCAGTACTTC
- | TRBJ1-5 | TRBV15 | - | CATSSQSVRSEPQHF | TGTGCCACCAGCTCTCAATCAGTTCGCTCGGAGCCCCAGCATTTT
few | TRBJ2-1 | TRBV28 | TRBD1 | CASRPGQASAGEQFF | TGTGCCAGCAGGCCGGGACAGGCAAGTGCAGGTGAGCAGTTCTTC
- | TRBJ1-5 | TRBV6-5 | - | CASSPRRNQPQHF | TGTGCCAGCAGTCCGCGACGGAATCAGCCCCAGCATTTT
- | TRBJ2-3 | TRBV11-2 | - | CASSSDPRTDTQYF | TGTGCCAGCAGCTCGGATCCCCGCACAGATACGCAGTATTTT
- | TRBJ1-2 | TRBV5-1 | - | CASSWGLIDDGYTF | TGCGCCAGCAGTTGGGGACTTATAGATGATGGCTACACCTTC
- | TRBJ1-1 | TRBV5-1 | TRBD1 | CASSLGGSGTGNSEAFF | TGCGCCAGCAGCTTGGGAGGCTCCGGGACAGGGAACTCTGAAGCTTTCTTT
- | TRBJ2-5 | TRBV6-1 | - | CASSEVGVETQYF | TGTGCCAGCAGTGAAGTTGGGGTCGAGACCCAGTACTTC
- | TRBJ1-2 | TRBV7-9 | - | CASSWGPGYTF | TGTGCCAGCAGCTGGGGTCCCGGCTACACCTTC
- | TRBJ2-7 | TRBV28 | - | CASSLPTSPQQYF | TGTGCCAGCAGTTTACCGACTAGTCCTCAGCAGTACTTC
- | TRBJ1-2 | TRBV2 | - | CASSNPYGYTF | TGTGCCAGCAGTAACCCGTATGGCTACACCTTC
- | TRBJ1-4 | TRBV6-1 | - | CASIPGPPQEKLFF | TGTGCCAGCATCCCGGGACCGCCCCAGGAAAAACTGTTTTTT
- | TRBJ2-1 | TRBV5-5 | TRBD2 | CASSPGLAGDNEQFF | TGTGCCAGCAGCCCCGGACTAGCGGGAGACAATGAGCAGTTCTTC
few | TRBJ1-3 | TRBV6-5 | - | CASHGRPGNTIYF | TGTGCCAGTCACGGCCGACCTGGAAACACCATATATTTT
- | TRBJ2-3 | TRBV30 | TRBD2 | CACRGGTTYTDTQYF | TGTGCTTGCCGAGGCGGGACTACTTACACAGATACGCAGTATTTT
few | TRBJ1-1 | TRBV10-3 | - | CAIRRPPNTEAFF | TGTGCCATCCGCAGACCGCCGAACACTGAAGCTTTCTTT
- | TRBJ2-7 | TRBV9 | - | CASKGGDSPNYEQYF | TGTGCCAGCAAAGGGGGGGACAGTCCCAACTACGAGCAGTACTTC
- | TRBJ1-5 | TRBV19 | TRBD1 | CASSGGTGISNQPQHF | TGTGCCAGTAGTGGCGGGACAGGAATAAGCAATCAGCCCCAGCATTTT
once | TRBJ1-2 | TRBV6-5 | - | CASSYFSPGGDGYTF | TGTGCCAGCAGTTACTTCAGCCCGGGCGGGGATGGCTACACCTTC
- | TRBJ2-1 | TRBV2 | TRBD2 | CASSARGGDEQFF | TGTGCCAGCAGTGCTCGGGGGGGCGATGAGCAGTTCTTC